The present T cell receptor beta chain was sequenced within a study of OX40 agonist ivuxolimab in advanced cancers. About the research overall: Aged about 23 to 90 with a mean of approximately 60 years, they were about 78% male. Patients with prior anti-PD-1, anti-PD-L1 or anti-CTLA-4 therapy were eligible; 40% to 45% had some.

Researchers took blood at baseline, on cycle 4 day 1, and on cycle 7 day 1. The germline gives CDR1 MDHEN, CDR2 SYDVKM. The CDR3 has 15 amino acids. The V and J ends lost 3 bases and 6 bases, in that order; junction bases with no gene match: 10. The method was immunoSEQ multiplex PCR; TCRdb's version includes in-frame clones alone and lacks a portion of them. The sample holds some 110,000 clones, 93% seen once. The source of this sequence is an adult with an advanced solid tumor such as melanoma, head and neck, liver or kidney cancer. Source: CD4+ or CD8+ T cells sorted from blood, taken in a trial of the OX40 agonist ivuxolimab. The genes are TRBV28 and TRBJ2-7; 8 nucleotides agree with TRBD1. The CDR3 DNA reads as TGTGCCAGCAGTTTCCTAGGACAGGGCTTACTCGAGCAGTACTTC. As protein: CASSFLGQGLLEQYF.